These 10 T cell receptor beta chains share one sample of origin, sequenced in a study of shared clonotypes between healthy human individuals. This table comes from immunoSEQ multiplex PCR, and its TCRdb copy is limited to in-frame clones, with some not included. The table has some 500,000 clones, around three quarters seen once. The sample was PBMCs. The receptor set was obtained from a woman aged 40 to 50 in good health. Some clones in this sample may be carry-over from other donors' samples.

CDR3 nucleotide sequence: TGTGCCAGCAGCTTGGTAGGGGCATGGGAAGAGACCCAGTACTTC. As protein: CASSLVGAWEETQYF. The V and J genes are TRBV5-6 and TRBJ2-5, with D tentatively TRBD1 (5 bases). V dropped 0 bases and J dropped 3 bases, with 12 bases sitting between them. The germline CDR1 and CDR2 sequences are SGHDT and YYEEEE. The CDR3 is 15 amino acids. The variable domain in full, completed from reference TRBV5-6 and TRBJ2-5, reads DAGVTQSPTHLIKTRGQQVTLRCSPKSGHDTVSWYQQALGQGPQFIFQYYEEEERQRGNFPDRFSGHQFPNYSSELNVNALLLGDSALYLCASSLVGAWEETQYFGPGTRLLVL.

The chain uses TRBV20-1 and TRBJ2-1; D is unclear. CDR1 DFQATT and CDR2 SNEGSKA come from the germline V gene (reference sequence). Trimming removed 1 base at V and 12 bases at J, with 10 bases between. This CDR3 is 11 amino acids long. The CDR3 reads CSARGGSLQFF. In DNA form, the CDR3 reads TGCAGTGCTAGAGGTGGTAGTCTGCAGTTCTTC.

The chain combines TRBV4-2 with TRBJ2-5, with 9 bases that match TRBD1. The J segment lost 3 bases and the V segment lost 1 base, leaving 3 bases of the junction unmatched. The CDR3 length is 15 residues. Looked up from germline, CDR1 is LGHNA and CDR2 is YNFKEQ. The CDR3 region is CASSQGRTGEETQYF. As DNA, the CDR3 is TGTGCCAGCAGCCAAGGGAGGACAGGGGAAGAGACCCAGTACTTC.

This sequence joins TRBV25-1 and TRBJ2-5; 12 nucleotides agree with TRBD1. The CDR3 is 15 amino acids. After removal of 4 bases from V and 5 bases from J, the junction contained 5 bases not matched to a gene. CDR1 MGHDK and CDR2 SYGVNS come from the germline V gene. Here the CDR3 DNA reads TGTGCCAGCAGTGTCGGGACAGGGGGCAGGGAGACCCAGTACTTC. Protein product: CASSVGTGGRETQYF.

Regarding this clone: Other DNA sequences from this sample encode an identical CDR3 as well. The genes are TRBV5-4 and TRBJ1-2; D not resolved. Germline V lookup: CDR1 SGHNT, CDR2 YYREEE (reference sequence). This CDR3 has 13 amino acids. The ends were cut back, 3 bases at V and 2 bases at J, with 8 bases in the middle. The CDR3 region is CASSSDSNYGYTF. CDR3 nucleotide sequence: TGTGCCAGCAGCTCGGACTCCAACTATGGCTACACCTTC.

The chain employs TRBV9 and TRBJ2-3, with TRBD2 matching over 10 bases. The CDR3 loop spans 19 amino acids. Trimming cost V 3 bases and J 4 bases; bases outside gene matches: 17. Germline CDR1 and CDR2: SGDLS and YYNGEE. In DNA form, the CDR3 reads TGTGCCAGCAGCGGCGGATATGGCTTAGCGGGAGGAACATCAGATACGCAGTATTTT. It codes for CASSGGYGLAGGTSDTQYF.

CDR3 protein: CASSLGGAGTGELFF. CDR3 bases: TGTGCCAGCAGTTTGGGGGGCGCCGGCACCGGGGAGCTGTTTTTT. The V and J genes are TRBV28 and TRBJ2-2; D is perhaps TRBD1 or TRBD2 (6 bases each). Germline values: CDR1 MDHEN, CDR2 SYDVKM. This CDR3 comprises 15 residues. V lost 3 bases and J 4 bases, leaving 12 bases between the germline ends.

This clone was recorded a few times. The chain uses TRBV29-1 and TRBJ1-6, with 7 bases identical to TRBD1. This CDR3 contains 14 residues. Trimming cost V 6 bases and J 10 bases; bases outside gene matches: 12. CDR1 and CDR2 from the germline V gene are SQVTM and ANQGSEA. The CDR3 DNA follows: TGCAGCGTAGGTACAGGGGAGAGAGCCTCACCCCTCCACTTT. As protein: CSVGTGERASPLHF.

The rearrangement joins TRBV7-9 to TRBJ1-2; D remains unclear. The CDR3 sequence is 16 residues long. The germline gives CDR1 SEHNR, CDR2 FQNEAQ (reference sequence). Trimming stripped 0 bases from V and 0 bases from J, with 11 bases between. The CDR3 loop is CASSLALSDSNYGYTF. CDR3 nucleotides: TGTGCCAGCAGCTTAGCGCTGTCAGACTCTAACTATGGCTACACCTTC.

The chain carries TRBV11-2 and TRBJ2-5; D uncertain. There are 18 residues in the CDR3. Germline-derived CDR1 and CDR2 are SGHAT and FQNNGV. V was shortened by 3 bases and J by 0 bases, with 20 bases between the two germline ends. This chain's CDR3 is CASSLGTAGDMYQETQYF. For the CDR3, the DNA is TGTGCCAGCAGCTTGGGTACAGCAGGCGATATGTACCAAGAGACCCAGTACTTC.